The 24 T cell receptor beta chains below were found in one sample sequenced in a study of read filtering for tumor transcriptome and immune sequencing. The library was built from around 400 ng RNA with molecular barcoded adaptors for alpha/delta and beta/gamma chains. TCRdb re-called the reads through MiXCR, storing one row per CDR3 protein. The sample has tens of thousands of distinct CDR3 sequences; less than 15% are singletons. The sample consisted of a population of CD138-negative cells sorted from bone marrow. The receptor source for this set is a donor aged 40 or over with multiple myeloma.

This clonotype was seen repeatedly, ten times or more. J is TRBJ2-5 and V is TRBV20-1; TRBD1 aligns across 8 bases. Germline V CDR1 and CDR2: DFQATT, SNEGSKA (reference sequence). This CDR3 spans 14 amino acids. V shed 6 bases, J shed 2 bases, and the junction held 8 bases outside the gene matches. CDR3 sequence (DNA): TGCAGTGCAAGGACAGGGTGGTTGCAAGAGACCCAGTACTTC. It translates to CSARTGWLQETQYF.

This clonotype has ten or more counts. The rearrangement uses TRBV7-2 and TRBJ2-5; 10 positions match TRBD1. J was trimmed by 4 bases and V by 3 bases; bases with no gene match: 8. Germline V gene data show CDR1 as SGHTA and CDR2 as FQGNSA. There are 16 residues in the CDR3. CDR3 sequence (DNA): TGTGCCAGCAGCTTTGTATGGGACAGGGGCCGAGAGACCCAGTACTTC. As protein: CASSFVWDRGRETQYF.

This clonotype was counted at least ten times. The chain employs TRBV30 and TRBJ1-5, with TRBD1 identical over 7 bases. With 2 bases clipped from V and 5 bases from J, the junction kept 9 bases outside the gene matches. Germline V gives CDR1 GTSNPN, CDR2 SVGIG (reference sequence). The CDR3 covers 15 residues. The CDR3 sequence is CAWSFRQGWDQPQHF. The CDR3 DNA is TGTGCCTGGAGTTTTCGACAGGGCTGGGATCAGCCCCAGCATTTT.

This clonotype was seen many times. A much larger clone is a single base away; this may be a read error. This chain links TRBV7-8 with TRBJ2-7; either TRBD1 or TRBD2 may fit D (5 bases each). CDR1 and CDR2 (germline): SGHVS, FQNEAQ. The CDR3 covers 15 residues. V was cut by 0 bases and J by 3 bases, with 12 bases left in between. The CDR3 region has the DNA TGTGCCAGCAGCTTAGCGTCAGGGAGTTTCTACGAGCAGTACTTC. It encodes CASSLASGSFYEQYF.

This clonotype was recorded at least ten times. The V gene is TRBV4-1, the J gene TRBJ1-4; D possibly corresponds to TRBD1 (6 bases). V was clipped by 0 bases and J by 8 bases, with 16 bases between them. Germline CDR1 MGHRA, CDR2 YSYEKL. The CDR3 length is 16 residues. Here the CDR3 reads CASSQDAPGGGEKLFF. CDR3 nucleotides: TGCGCCAGCAGCCAAGATGCCCCCGGGGGCGGCGAAAAACTGTTTTTT.

The chain links TRBV5-1 to TRBJ1-5; D is uncertain. Trimming cost V 0 bases and J 4 bases, with 11 bases left between them. CDR1 and CDR2 from the germline V gene are SGHRS and YFSETQ. The CDR3 spans 15 residues. CDR3 sequence: CASSLVPSTNQPQHF. In DNA form, the CDR3 reads TGCGCCAGCAGCTTGGTGCCATCGACAAATCAGCCCCAGCATTTT.

This clonotype was seen many times. The V and J genes are TRBV7-2 and TRBJ1-5, with no clear D. The V gene's germline CDR1 is SGHTA and CDR2 FQGNSA. V was shortened by 1 base and J by 4 bases, with 8 bases between the two germline ends. The length of the CDR3 is 14 residues. The CDR3 nucleotides are TGTGCCAGCAGCTTAGGGCAGGCAAATCAGCCCCAGCATTTT. Translated, it gives CASSLGQANQPQHF.

A few counts support this clonotype. J is TRBJ1-5 and V is TRBV6-6; a weak D match, TRBD1 (6 bases). The length of the CDR3 is 13 residues. Germline CDR1 is MNHNY and CDR2 is SVGAGI (reference sequence). The V end was cut by 6 bases, the J end by 6 bases, with 12 bases between. The CDR3: CASSKTGFQPQHF. Written as DNA, the CDR3 is TGTGCCAGCAGCAAAACAGGGTTTCAGCCCCAGCATTTT.

This clonotype was observed many times. The V call is TRBV5-1, the J call TRBJ2-1, with D unresolved. CDR3 length: 12 amino acids. From germline, CDR1 is SGHRS and CDR2 YFSETQ. Trimming pared 4 bases from V and 8 bases from J, leaving 10 bases between. Here the CDR3 DNA reads TGCGCCAGCAGCCCAATCGACTATGAGCAGTTCTTC. Translated: CASSPIDYEQFF.

This clonotype was seen at least ten times. V is TRBV24-1 and J is TRBJ2-2; no firm D call. Germline lookup yields CDR1 KGHDR and CDR2 SFDVKD. Trimming took off 2 bases at V and 6 bases at J, with 6 bases between the two ends. This CDR3 region has 13 residues. The CDR3 bases are TGTGCCACCAGTGATTGGACGGCCGGGGAGCTGTTTTTT. It encodes CATSDWTAGELFF.

A word on this clonotype: This may arise from a read error, as a much more abundant clone is one base away. The chain carries TRBV2 and TRBJ2-5; tentatively, D is TRBD1 (7 bases). Germline CDR1 reads SNHLY; CDR2 reads FYNNEI. CDR3 length: 14 residues. The CDR3 sequence: CASSQGGQEETKYF. CDR3 bases: TGTGCCAGCTCCCAGGGGGGTCAGGAGGAGACCAAGTACTTC.

This clonotype was detected ten times or more. The CDR3 DNA sequence: TGTGCCAGCAGAGGTTTCCCGCCCGGGGAGCTGTTTTTT. Translation gives CASRGFPPGELFF. The V call is TRBV12-3 or TRBV12-4, the J call TRBJ2-2, with D unresolved. The CDR3 is 13 residues long. Between the trimmed V and J ends, which lost 6 bases and 6 bases, there was a span of 11 bases.

This clonotype was observed many times. The V gene is TRBV3-1, the J gene TRBJ1-1, with D tentatively TRBD1 (5 bases). The CDR3 has 14 residues. Germline lookup yields CDR1 LGHDT and CDR2 YNNKEL (reference sequence). Trimming removed 3 bases at V and 3 bases at J, with 11 bases between. This CDR3 reads CASSQGTRDTEAFF. CDR3 nucleotide sequence: TGTGCCAGCAGCCAGGGGACTAGGGACACTGAAGCTTTCTTT.

This clonotype was found a few times. J is TRBJ2-3 and V is TRBV6-6, with D unresolved. The CDR3 length is 14 residues. The V gene's germline CDR1 is MNHNY and CDR2 SVGAGI (reference sequence). Trimming pared 0 bases from V and 0 bases from J, leaving 4 bases between. The CDR3 nucleotides are TGTGCCAGCAGTTACTCGCAGAGCACAGATACGCAGTATTTT. Translation: CASSYSQSTDTQYF.

This sequence joins TRBV6-6 and TRBJ1-1; tentatively, D is TRBD1 (6 bases). V was shortened by 8 bases and J by 10 bases, with 29 bases between the two germline ends. The CDR3 extends over 16 amino acids. Germline V gene sequence: CDR1 MNHNY, CDR2 SVGAGI (reference sequence). The DNA of the CDR3 is TGTGCCAGCCTCAGTGGGAGTCCAACGTGGGACACTAGAGCTTTCTTT. It specifies CASLSGSPTWDTRAFF.

This clonotype was detected ten times or more. The chain recombines TRBV7-2 with TRBJ2-2; unclear D gene. The V and J ends lost 2 bases and 1 base respectively, with 8 bases between them. This CDR3 has 15 amino acids. Germline CDR1 and CDR2: SGHTA and FQGNSA. CDR3 DNA: TGTGCCAGCAGCTTACGATCAAGGAACACCGGGGAGCTGTTTTTT. This encodes CASSLRSRNTGELFF.

This clonotype was seen just once. Since a much larger clone is just one base distant, this may be a read error. The chain combines TRBV12-3 or TRBV12-4 with TRBJ1-2; a weak D match, TRBD1 (5 bases). Trimming stripped 5 bases from V and 4 bases from J, with 8 bases between. The CDR3 length is 12 residues. Here the CDR3 reads CASSVDSYGYTF. DNA of the CDR3: TGTGCCAGCAGTGTTGACAGCTATGGCTACACCTTC.

This clonotype is classed as medium-sized (0.01 to 0.1%). V and J are TRBV12-3 or TRBV12-4 and TRBJ1-1; unclear D gene. CDR3 length equals 15 residues. The V gene lost 2 bases and the J gene lost 0 bases, with 10 bases spanning the gap. CDR3 coding DNA: TGTGCCAGCAGTTTAAGTGGACGCCTGAACACTGAAGCTTTCTTT. Encoded protein: CASSLSGRLNTEAFF.

The V gene is TRBV20-1, the J gene TRBJ2-3; perhaps TRBD2 as D (5 bases). The germline V gene encodes CDR1 DFQATT and CDR2 SNEGSKA (reference sequence). The V end was cut by 4 bases, the J end by 2 bases, with 16 bases between. The CDR3 is made up of 15 amino acids. CDR3 region: CSAMSLARITDTQYF. The CDR3 DNA reads TGCAGTGCTATGAGTCTAGCCCGAATCACAGATACGCAGTATTTT.

This clonotype occurred many times. This sequence joins TRBV20-1 and TRBJ2-5; D is perhaps TRBD2 (6 bases). The V and J ends lost 4 bases and 5 bases respectively, with 17 bases between them. The CDR3 spans 14 residues. The V gene's germline CDR1 is DFQATT and CDR2 SNEGSKA (reference sequence). The CDR3 loop reads CSATINWGVETQYF. The DNA for the CDR3 is TGCAGTGCTACCATTAATTGGGGGGTGGAGACCCAGTACTTC.

This clonotype ranks as medium-sized. The chain couples TRBV7-2 to TRBJ2-7; 11 positions agree with TRBD2. The CDR3 spans 16 residues. Germline values: CDR1 SGHTA, CDR2 FQGNSA. Germline trimming cut 4 bases from V and 0 bases from J; bases unmatched to any gene: 5. CDR3: CASSSTSGGISYEQYF. The CDR3 DNA reads TGTGCCAGCAGCTCTACTAGCGGGGGTATCTCCTACGAGCAGTACTTC. Variable domain in full (rest from reference TRBV7-2 and TRBJ2-7): GAGVSQSPSNKVTEKGKDVELRCDPISGHTALYWYRQSLGQGLEFLIYFQGNSAPDKSGLPSDRFSAERTGGSVSTLTIQRTQQEDSAVYLCASSSTSGGISYEQYFGPGTRLTVT.

At least ten counts were recorded for this clonotype. The gene calls are TRBV6-1 and TRBJ2-2, with 7 bases that match TRBD1. Germline loops: CDR1 MNHNS, CDR2 SASEGT. CDR3 length: 14 amino acids. V dropped 3 bases and J dropped 7; count of bases not matched to a gene: 5. CDR3 protein: CASSEGTVNGELFF. CDR3 coding DNA: TGTGCCAGCAGTGAGGGGACAGTGAACGGGGAGCTGTTTTTT.

This clonotype was seen repeatedly, ten times or more. The rearrangement links TRBV2 to TRBJ2-5; 7 positions agree with TRBD1. CDR1 SNHLY and CDR2 FYNNEI come from the germline V gene. The CDR3 is made up of 15 amino acids. V shed 6 bases and J 2 bases; nucleotides not matched to a gene: 9. This CDR3 is CASRDRDSLQETQYF. The CDR3 DNA sequence: TGTGCCAGCAGAGACCGGGACAGCCTACAAGAGACCCAGTACTTC.

The chain employs TRBV4-1 and TRBJ1-1; TRBD1 might be the D (6 bases). The germline gives CDR1 MGHRA, CDR2 YSYEKL. The CDR3 has 14 amino acids. Trimming pared 2 bases from V and 11 bases from J, leaving 18 bases between. In DNA form, the CDR3 reads TGCGCCAGCAGCCAATCGGGACATGTATATGACGCTTTCTTT. As protein: CASSQSGHVYDAFF.